This TCR beta chain came from a study of blood T cell repertoires in COVID-19. TCRdb's copy holds only in-frame clones and misses some; the assay was immunoSEQ multiplex PCR. The sample lists 260,000 or so clones, about four fifths occurring once. The V and J ends lost 0 bases and 10 bases respectively, with 8 bases between them. This CDR3 is 13 amino acids long. Germline CDR1 is SGHKS and CDR2 is YYEKEE (reference sequence). The clonotype originates from an elderly woman with COVID-19, enrolled during active disease. The chain is built from TRBV5-5 and TRBJ1-6; D remains unclear. The sequencing sample was made of peripheral blood. This CDR3 is CASSLEEGSPLHF. CDR3 nucleotides: TGTGCCAGCAGCTTGGAAGAGGGATCACCCCTCCACTTT. The entire variable domain, with the rest obtained from reference TRBV5-5 and TRBJ1-6, is as follows: DAGVTQSPTHLIKTRGQQVTLRCSPISGHKSVSWYQQVLGQGPQFIFQYYEKEERGRGNFPDRFSARQFPNYSSELNVNALLLGDSALYLCASSLEEGSPLHFGNGTRLTVT.